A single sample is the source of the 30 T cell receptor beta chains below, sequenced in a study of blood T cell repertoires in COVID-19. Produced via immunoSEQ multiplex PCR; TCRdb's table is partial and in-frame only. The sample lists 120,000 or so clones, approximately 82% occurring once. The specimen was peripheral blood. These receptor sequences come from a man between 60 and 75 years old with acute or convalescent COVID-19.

CDR3 sequence reads: CASSQAGGWYEQYF. Here the CDR3 DNA reads TGCGCCAGCAGCCAAGCGGGAGGATGGTACGAGCAGTACTTC. This chain connects TRBV4-1 to TRBJ2-7; 7 bases match TRBD2. The trim removed 1 base at V and 4 bases at J, leaving 4 bases unmatched. Germline-derived CDR1 and CDR2 are MGHRA and YSYEKL. The CDR3 totals 14 residues.

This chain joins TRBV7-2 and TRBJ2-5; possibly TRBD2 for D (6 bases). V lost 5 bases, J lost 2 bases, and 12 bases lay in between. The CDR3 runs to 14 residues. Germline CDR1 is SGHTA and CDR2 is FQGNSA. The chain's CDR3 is CASSTMAGQETQYF. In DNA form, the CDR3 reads TGTGCCAGCAGCACCATGGCGGGGCAAGAGACCCAGTACTTC.

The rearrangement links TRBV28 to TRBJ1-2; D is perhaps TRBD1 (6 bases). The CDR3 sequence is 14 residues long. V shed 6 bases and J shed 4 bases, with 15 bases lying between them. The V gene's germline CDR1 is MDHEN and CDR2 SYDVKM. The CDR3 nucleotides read TGTGCCAGCAGAACACCCGGACAGCTCTATGGCTACACCTTC. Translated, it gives CASRTPGQLYGYTF.

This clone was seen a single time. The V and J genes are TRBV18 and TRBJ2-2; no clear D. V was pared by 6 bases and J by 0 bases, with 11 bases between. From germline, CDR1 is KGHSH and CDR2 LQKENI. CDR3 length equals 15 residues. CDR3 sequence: CASSQTPANTGELFF. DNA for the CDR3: TGTGCCAGCTCTCAGACACCAGCGAACACCGGGGAGCTGTTTTTT.

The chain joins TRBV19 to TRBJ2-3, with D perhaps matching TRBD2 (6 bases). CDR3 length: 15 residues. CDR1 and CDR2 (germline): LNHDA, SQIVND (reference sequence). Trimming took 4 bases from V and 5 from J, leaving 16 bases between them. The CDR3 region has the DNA TGTGCCAGTAGTAGGTCGGCGGGACTTGTAGATACGCAGTATTTT. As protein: CASSRSAGLVDTQYF.

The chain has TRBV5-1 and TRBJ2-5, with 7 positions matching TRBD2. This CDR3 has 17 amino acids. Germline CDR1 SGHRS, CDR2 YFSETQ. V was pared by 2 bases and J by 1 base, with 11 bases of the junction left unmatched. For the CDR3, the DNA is TGCGCCAGCAGCTTTTCCGGGAGTCTAGCGGCCCAAGAGACCCAGTACTTC. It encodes CASSFSGSLAAQETQYF. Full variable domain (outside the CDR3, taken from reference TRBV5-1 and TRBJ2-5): KAGVTQTPRYLIKTRGQQVTLSCSPISGHRSVSWYQQTPGQGLQFLFEYFSETQRNKGNFPGRFSGRQFSNSRSEMNVSTLELGDSALYLCASSFSGSLAAQETQYFGPGTRLLVL.

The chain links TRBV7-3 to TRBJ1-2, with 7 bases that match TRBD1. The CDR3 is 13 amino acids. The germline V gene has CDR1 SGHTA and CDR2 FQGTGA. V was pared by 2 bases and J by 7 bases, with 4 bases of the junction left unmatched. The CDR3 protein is CASSLAQGVGYTF. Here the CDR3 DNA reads TGTGCCAGCAGCTTAGCCCAGGGGGTTGGCTACACCTTC.

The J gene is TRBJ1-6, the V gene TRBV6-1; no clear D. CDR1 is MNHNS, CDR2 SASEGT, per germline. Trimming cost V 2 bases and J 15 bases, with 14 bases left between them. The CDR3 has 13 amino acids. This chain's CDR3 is CASSEKRAAGLHF. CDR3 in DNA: TGTGCCAGCAGTGAAAAGAGGGCGGCGGGCCTCCACTTT.

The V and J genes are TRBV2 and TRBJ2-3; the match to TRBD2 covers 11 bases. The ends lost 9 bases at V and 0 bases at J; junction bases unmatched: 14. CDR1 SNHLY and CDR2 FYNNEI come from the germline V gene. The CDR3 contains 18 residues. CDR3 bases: TGTGCCAGGACCCCGGGACTAGCGGTGGGGGCTAGCACAGATACGCAGTATTTT. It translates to CARTPGLAVGASTDTQYF.

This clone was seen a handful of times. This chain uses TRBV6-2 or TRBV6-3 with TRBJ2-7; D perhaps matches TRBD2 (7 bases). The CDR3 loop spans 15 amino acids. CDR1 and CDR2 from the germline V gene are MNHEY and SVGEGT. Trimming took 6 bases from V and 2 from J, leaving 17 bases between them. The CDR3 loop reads CASSQGWGGPYEQYF. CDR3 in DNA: TGTGCCAGCAGCCAAGGATGGGGGGGCCCCTACGAGCAGTACTTC.

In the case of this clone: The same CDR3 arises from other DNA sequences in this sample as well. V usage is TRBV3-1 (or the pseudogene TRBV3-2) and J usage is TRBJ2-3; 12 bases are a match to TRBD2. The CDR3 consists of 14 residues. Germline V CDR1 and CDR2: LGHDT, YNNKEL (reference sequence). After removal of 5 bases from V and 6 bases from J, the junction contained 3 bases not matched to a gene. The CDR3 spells CASSRLAGADTQYF. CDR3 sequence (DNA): TGTGCCAGCAGCAGACTAGCGGGAGCGGATACGCAGTATTTT.

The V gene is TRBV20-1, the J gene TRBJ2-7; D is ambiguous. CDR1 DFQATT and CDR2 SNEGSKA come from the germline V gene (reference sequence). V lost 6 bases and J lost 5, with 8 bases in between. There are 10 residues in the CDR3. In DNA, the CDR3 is TGCAGTGCCCTGGCCCACGAGCAGTACTTC. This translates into CSALAHEQYF.

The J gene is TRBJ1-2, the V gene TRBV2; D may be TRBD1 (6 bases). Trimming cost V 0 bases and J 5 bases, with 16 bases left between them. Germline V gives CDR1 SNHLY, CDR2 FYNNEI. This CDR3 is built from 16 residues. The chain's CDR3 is CASSEAQAGAGYGYTF. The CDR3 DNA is TGTGCCAGCAGTGAAGCGCAGGCAGGGGCCGGGTATGGCTACACCTTC.

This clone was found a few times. In nucleotides, the CDR3 is TGTGCCAGCTCTCCCTCCCGGGATACGCAGTATTTT. It yields the protein CASSPSRDTQYF. V is TRBV18 and J is TRBJ2-3; D ambiguous. The germline CDR1 and CDR2 sequences are KGHSH and LQKENI. Trimming removed 6 bases at V and 6 bases at J, with 10 bases between. CDR3 length: 12 amino acids.

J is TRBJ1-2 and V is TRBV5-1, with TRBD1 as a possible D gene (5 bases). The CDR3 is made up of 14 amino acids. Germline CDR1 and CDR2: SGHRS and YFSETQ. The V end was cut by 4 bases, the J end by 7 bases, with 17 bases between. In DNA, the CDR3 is TGCGCCAGCAGCGTGTGGGGGGACCGTAGTGGCTACACCTTC. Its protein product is CASSVWGDRSGYTF.

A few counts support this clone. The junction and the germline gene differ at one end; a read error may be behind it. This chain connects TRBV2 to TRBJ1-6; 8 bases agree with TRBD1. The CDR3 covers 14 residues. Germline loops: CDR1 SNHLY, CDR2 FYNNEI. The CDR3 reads CASREDRGSSPLHF. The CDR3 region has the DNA TGTGCCAGCAGAGAAGACAGGGGATCTTCACCCCTCCACTTT.

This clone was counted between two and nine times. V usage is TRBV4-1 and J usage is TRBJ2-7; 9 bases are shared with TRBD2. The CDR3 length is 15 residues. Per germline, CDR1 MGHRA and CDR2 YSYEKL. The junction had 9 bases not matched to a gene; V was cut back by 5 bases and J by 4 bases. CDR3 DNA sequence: TGCGCCAGCAGCTCTCCCACTAGCGGGCGATACGAGCAGTACTTC. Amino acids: CASSSPTSGRYEQYF.

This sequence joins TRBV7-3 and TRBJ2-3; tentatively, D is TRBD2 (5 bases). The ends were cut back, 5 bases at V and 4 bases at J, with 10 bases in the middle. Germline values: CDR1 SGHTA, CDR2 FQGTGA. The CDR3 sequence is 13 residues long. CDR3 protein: CASSRWTSDTQYF. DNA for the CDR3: TGTGCCAGCAGCCGCTGGACTTCAGATACGCAGTATTTT.

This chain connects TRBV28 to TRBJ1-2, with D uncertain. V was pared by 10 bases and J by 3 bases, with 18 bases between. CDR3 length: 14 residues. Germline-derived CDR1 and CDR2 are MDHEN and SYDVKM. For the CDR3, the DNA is TGTGCCACCTGCCCCGGGGTAGGCGACTATGGCTACACCTTC. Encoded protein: CATCPGVGDYGYTF.

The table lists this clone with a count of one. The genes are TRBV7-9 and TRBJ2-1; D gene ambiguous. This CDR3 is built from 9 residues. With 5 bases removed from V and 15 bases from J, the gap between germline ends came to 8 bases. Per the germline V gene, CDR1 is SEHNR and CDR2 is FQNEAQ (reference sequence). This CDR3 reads CASSTVRFF. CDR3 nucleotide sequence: TGTGCCAGCAGCACCGTGAGGTTCTTC.

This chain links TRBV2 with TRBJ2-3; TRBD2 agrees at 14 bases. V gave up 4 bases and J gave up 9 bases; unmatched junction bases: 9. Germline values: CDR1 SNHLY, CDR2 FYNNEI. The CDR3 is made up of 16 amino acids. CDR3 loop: CASSGRLAGGSQTQYF. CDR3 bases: TGTGCCAGCAGTGGGCGACTAGCGGGAGGGTCTCAAACGCAGTATTTT.

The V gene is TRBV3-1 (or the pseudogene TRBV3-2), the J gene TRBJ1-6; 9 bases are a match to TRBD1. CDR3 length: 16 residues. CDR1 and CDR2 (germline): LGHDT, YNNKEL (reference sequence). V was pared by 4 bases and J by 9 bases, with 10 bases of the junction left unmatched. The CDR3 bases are TGTGCCAGCAGCCGACAGGGGGAAAAGTTCAGTTCACCCCTCCACTTT. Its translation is CASSRQGEKFSSPLHF.

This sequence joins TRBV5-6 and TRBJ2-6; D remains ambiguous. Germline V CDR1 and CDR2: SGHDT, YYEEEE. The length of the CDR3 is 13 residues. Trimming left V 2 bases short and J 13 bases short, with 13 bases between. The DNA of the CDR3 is TGTGCCAGCAGCTTCCCAGGTCCCGAGGTCCTGACTTTC. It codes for CASSFPGPEVLTF. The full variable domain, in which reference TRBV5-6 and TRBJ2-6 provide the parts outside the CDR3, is DAGVTQSPTHLIKTRGQQVTLRCSPKSGHDTVSWYQQALGQGPQFIFQYYEEEERQRGNFPDRFSGHQFPNYSSELNVNALLLGDSALYLCASSFPGPEVLTFGAGSRLTVL.

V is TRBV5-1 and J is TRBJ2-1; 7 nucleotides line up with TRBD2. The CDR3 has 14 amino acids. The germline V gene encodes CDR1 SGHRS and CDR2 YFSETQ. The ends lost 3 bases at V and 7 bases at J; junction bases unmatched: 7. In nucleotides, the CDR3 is TGCGCCAGCAGCTCGCCGGGACTATCAAATGAGCAGTTCTTC. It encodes CASSSPGLSNEQFF.

The CDR3 protein is CASRVSASTGELFF. The CDR3 nucleotides read TGCGCCAGCAGGGTTAGCGCTTCCACCGGGGAGCTGTTTTTT. This chain links TRBV4-1 with TRBJ2-2; a possible D gene is TRBD2 (5 bases). Germline CDR1 is MGHRA and CDR2 is YSYEKL. CDR3 length: 14 residues. V was clipped by 6 bases and J by 4 bases, with 12 bases between them.

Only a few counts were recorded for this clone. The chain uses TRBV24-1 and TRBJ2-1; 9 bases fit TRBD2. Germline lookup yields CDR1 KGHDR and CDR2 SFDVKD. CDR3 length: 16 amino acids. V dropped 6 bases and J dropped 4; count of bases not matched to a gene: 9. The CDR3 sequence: CATSQGLAGLYNEQFF. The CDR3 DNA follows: TGTGCCACCAGTCAGGGACTAGCCGGGTTATACAATGAGCAGTTCTTC.

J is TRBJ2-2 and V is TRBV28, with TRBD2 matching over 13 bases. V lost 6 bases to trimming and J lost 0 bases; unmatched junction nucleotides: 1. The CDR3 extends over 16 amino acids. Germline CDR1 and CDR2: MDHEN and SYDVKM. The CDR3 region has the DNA TGTGCCAGCAGGGGACTAGCGGGACCGAACACCGGGGAGCTGTTTTTT. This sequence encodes CASRGLAGPNTGELFF.

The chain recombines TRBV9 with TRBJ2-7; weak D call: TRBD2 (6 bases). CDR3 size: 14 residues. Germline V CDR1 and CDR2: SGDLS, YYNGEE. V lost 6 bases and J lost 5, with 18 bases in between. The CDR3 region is CASNPTGSVDEQYF. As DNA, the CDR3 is TGTGCCAGCAACCCCACCGGGAGTGTCGACGAGCAGTACTTC.

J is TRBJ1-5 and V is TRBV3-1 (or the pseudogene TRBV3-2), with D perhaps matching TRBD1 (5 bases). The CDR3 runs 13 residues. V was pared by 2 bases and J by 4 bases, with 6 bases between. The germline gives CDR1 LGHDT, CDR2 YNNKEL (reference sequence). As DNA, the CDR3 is TGTGCCAGCAGCCAACAGGGTAATCAGCCCCAGCATTTT. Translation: CASSQQGNQPQHF.

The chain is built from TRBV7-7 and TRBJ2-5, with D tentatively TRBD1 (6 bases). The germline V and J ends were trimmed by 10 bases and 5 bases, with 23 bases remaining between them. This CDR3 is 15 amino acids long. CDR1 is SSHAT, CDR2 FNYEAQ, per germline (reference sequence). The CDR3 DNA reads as TGTGCCACAAAGGGTAGGTGGGGGCCGGGTGAGACCCAGTACTTC. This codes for CATKGRWGPGETQYF. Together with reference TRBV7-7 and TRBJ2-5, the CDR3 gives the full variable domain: GAGVSQSPRYKVTKRGQDVTLRCDPISSHATLYWYQQALGQGPEFLTYFNYEAQPDKSGLPSDRFSAERPEGSISTLTIQRTEQRDSAMYRCATKGRWGPGETQYFGPGTRLLVL.